Listed below are T cell receptor beta chains from one sample, sequenced in a study of Graves' ophthalmopathy and Graves' hyperthyroidism. TCRdb re-called the multiplex PCR reads through MiXCR, storing one row per CDR3 protein. This sample carries almost 750,000 distinct CDR3 sequences, approximately 40% of them seen once, and the ten largest clones take roughly 45%. Material for sequencing was peripheral blood. These receptors were obtained from an adult man with Graves' ophthalmopathy. Both conserved end residues are part of each CDR3.

J gene,V gene,CDR3 protein
TRBJ1-5,TRBV24-1,CASRIDRTGKQPQHF
TRBJ2-2,TRBV29-1,CSAMGLAYTGELFF
TRBJ2-7,TRBV11-1,CASSPSAGAAYEQYF
TRBJ2-7,TRBV9,CASSVAAGSYEQYF
TRBJ2-5,TRBV12-3/TRBV12-4,CASSLQQGTQETQYF
TRBJ1-5,TRBV24-1,CASSFVGQGNQPQHF
TRBJ2-7,TRBV2,CASSEGGTRSSYEQYF
TRBJ2-3,TRBV10-3,CAIGDGGTDTQYF
TRBJ1-4,TRBV29-1,CSVERASGLKSVF
TRBJ2-7,TRBV27,CASRSQGPGEQYF
TRBJ2-7,TRBV2,CASSEAMRSDEQYF
TRBJ1-5,TRBV24-1,CASSADRGVNQPQHF
TRBJ1-2,TRBV4-3,CASSQAQLNYGYTF
TRBJ1-5,TRBV9,CASRPSTGMGMGNQPQHF
TRBJ2-5,TRBV10-3,CASSSSGPMRETQYF